The 8 T cell receptor beta chains below were found in one sample sequenced in a study of T cell responses to AZD1222 COVID-19 vaccine. Generated by immunoSEQ multiplex PCR, the TCRdb table keeps only in-frame clones and is missing some. The data hold 100,000 to 150,000 clones, with roughly 85% observed a single time. The material was peripheral blood, obtained on day 0 of AZD1222 vaccination. The receptors were sampled from an adult in good health.

This clone was observed once. The J gene is TRBJ2-3, the V gene TRBV11-3; 8 bases are a match to TRBD2. The CDR3 has 16 residues. Trimming took 6 bases from V and 2 from J; bases not matched to a gene: 10. Germline V gene sequence: CDR1 SGHNT, CDR2 YENEEA. CDR3 in amino acids: CASSLGERELTDTQYF. The CDR3 DNA is TGTGCCAGCAGTTTGGGGGAGCGGGAGCTCACAGATACGCAGTATTTT.

The rearrangement links TRBV24-1 to TRBJ2-3; D ambiguous. Trimming left V 1 base short and J 3 bases short, with 13 bases between. The CDR3 contains 16 residues. Germline assignment: CDR1 KGHDR and CDR2 SFDVKD. The CDR3 protein is CATSDFGIGRTDTQYF. Written as DNA, the CDR3 is TGTGCCACCAGTGATTTTGGCATAGGGCGTACAGATACGCAGTATTTT.

The V call is TRBV6-5, the J call TRBJ1-1, with 7 positions matching TRBD1. Germline V gene sequence: CDR1 MNHEY, CDR2 SVGAGI. V was pared by 6 bases and J by 4 bases, with 8 bases of the junction left unmatched. CDR3 length: 14 amino acids. The CDR3 DNA reads as TGTGCCAGCAGCGCCGACAGGGTCGGCACTGAAGCTTTCTTT. It translates to CASSADRVGTEAFF.

Only one count was recorded for this clone. The chain recombines TRBV27 with TRBJ1-6, with a weak D call TRBD1 (6 bases). Germline assignment: CDR1 MNHEY and CDR2 SMNVEV (reference sequence). V lost 4 bases and J lost 5, with 12 bases in between. The CDR3 sequence is 15 residues long. The CDR3 DNA reads TGTGCCAGCAGTTGGCGGAGGGGGGATAATTCACCCCTCCACTTT. This translates into CASSWRRGDNSPLHF.

The chain has TRBV6-5 and TRBJ1-1; D possibly corresponds to TRBD1 (5 bases). V was cut by 2 bases and J by 6 bases, with 10 bases left in between. The CDR3 extends over 13 amino acids. In germline, CDR1 is MNHEY, CDR2 SVGAGI. The CDR3 reads CASSYDSAAEAFF. The CDR3 bases are TGTGCCAGCAGTTACGACAGTGCGGCTGAAGCTTTCTTT.

CDR3 region: CASSGRGFGYEQYF. The CDR3 bases are TGCGCCAGCAGTGGACGGGGTTTCGGATACGAGCAGTACTTC. This chain joins TRBV10-1 and TRBJ2-7; possibly TRBD2 for D (5 bases). Germline CDR1 and CDR2: WNHNN and SYGVQD (reference sequence). The V and J ends lost 4 bases and 4 bases respectively, with 14 bases between them. This CDR3 has 14 amino acids.

This clone was counted only a few times. The rearrangement joins TRBV7-2 to TRBJ2-5, with 9 positions matching TRBD1. The CDR3 runs 15 residues. Looked up from germline, CDR1 is SGHTA and CDR2 is FQGNSA. The junction had 6 bases not matched to a gene; V was cut back by 2 bases and J by 5 bases. CDR3 region: CASSLKQGAMETQYF. CDR3 nucleotide sequence: TGTGCCAGCAGCTTAAAACAGGGGGCGATGGAGACCCAGTACTTC.

A single count supports this clone. The chain carries TRBV27 and TRBJ2-3; the D gene is possibly TRBD2 (6 bases). Trimming stripped 6 bases from V and 10 bases from J, with 14 bases between. The CDR3 loop spans 12 amino acids. CDR1 and CDR2 from the germline V gene are MNHEY and SMNVEV (reference sequence). The CDR3 loop reads CASRGLQWPQYF. The CDR3 coding sequence is TGTGCCAGCAGAGGACTACAGTGGCCGCAGTATTTT.